The 10 T cell receptor beta chains reported below all come from one sample, sequenced in a study of CD8+CD57+ T cells in acquired aplastic anemia. Patients picked for sequencing had shown CD8+CD57+ cell expansion detected by flow cytometry. Genomic DNA was employed as the template in profiling TCR beta VDJ and CDR3. TCRdb re-analysed the reads in MiXCR, keeping a single row per CDR3 protein. Here the sample spans about 470,000 distinct CDR3 sequences, around 33% being singletons. The sequenced material came from sorted CD4+, CD8+, or CD8+CD57+ T cells (not recorded which) from PBMCs. These receptors were taken from a human donor with aplastic anemia.

On this clonotype itself: Relative to the germline gene, one junction end is altered; a read error may explain this. The chain joins TRBV10-3 to TRBJ2-3; D call uncertain. CDR3 length equals 15 residues. CDR1 and CDR2 from the germline V gene are ENHRY and SYGVKD. The CDR3 DNA is TGTGCCAGCAGTTACTCATATTCGGACACAGATACGCAGTATTTT. The encoded protein is CASSYSYSDTDTQYF.

The chain couples TRBV19 to TRBJ2-2; TRBD2 matches 7 bases. V was pared by 1 base and J by 10 bases, with 12 bases of the junction left unmatched. The CDR3 loop spans 16 amino acids. From germline, CDR1 is LNHDA and CDR2 SQIVND (reference sequence). As DNA, the CDR3 is TGTGCCAGTAGTATAGTCGGGGCGGGAGCTTTTGCGGAGCTGTTTTTT. Protein: CASSIVGAGAFAELFF. The full variable domain, with the rest looked up from reference TRBV19 and TRBJ2-2, is DGGITQSPKYLFRKEGQNVTLSCEQNLNHDAMYWYRQDPGQGLRLIYYSQIVNDFQKGDIAEGYSVSREKKESFPLTVTSAQKNPTAFYLCASSIVGAGAFAELFFGEGSRLTVL.

This clonotype was detected only a few times. The CDR3 sequence: CASSYSLTGGLSSYTF. DNA of the CDR3: TGTGCCAGCAGTTACTCTTTGACAGGCGGTCTATCCAGCTACACCTTC. This chain joins TRBV6-2 or TRBV6-3 and TRBJ1-2; D might be TRBD1 (6 bases). The V end was cut by 0 bases, the J end by 9 bases, with 20 bases between. Per the germline V gene, CDR1 is MNHEY and CDR2 is SVGEGT. The CDR3 totals 16 residues.

This clonotype was detected many times. This chain joins TRBV29-1 and TRBJ1-4; D ambiguous. Trimming took off 2 bases at V and 6 bases at J, with 13 bases between the two ends. The CDR3 covers 14 residues. The germline V gene has CDR1 SQVTM and CDR2 ANQGSEA. The CDR3 is CSVESAGVDEKLFF. In nucleotides, the CDR3 is TGCAGCGTTGAATCAGCGGGTGTGGATGAAAAACTGTTTTTT.

The J gene is TRBJ2-2, the V gene TRBV4-1; D perhaps matches TRBD2 (5 bases). Trimming shortened V by 2 bases and J by 1 base, and 11 bases separated the two germline ends. In germline, CDR1 is MGHRA, CDR2 YSYEKL. This CDR3 contains 16 residues. In nucleotides, the CDR3 is TGCGCCAGCAGCCAACGGGATCAGGTGAACACCGGGGAGCTGTTTTTT. This codes for CASSQRDQVNTGELFF.

The chain has TRBV4-2 and TRBJ1-2; no firm D call. CDR3 length: 15 amino acids. V shed 0 bases and J shed 7 bases, with 15 bases lying between them. CDR1 and CDR2 from the germline V gene are LGHNA and YNFKEQ. The CDR3: CASSQDNAGLGGYTF. DNA of the CDR3: TGTGCCAGCAGCCAAGATAACGCAGGCTTAGGTGGCTACACCTTC.

This chain links TRBV28 with TRBJ1-2; D is undetermined. Germline values: CDR1 MDHEN, CDR2 SYDVKM. Trimming took off 3 bases at V and 7 bases at J, with 9 bases between the two ends. The length of the CDR3 is 12 residues. The CDR3 DNA reads as TGTGCCAGCAGTTTGGCAGTCTCTGGCTACACCTTC. It is translated as CASSLAVSGYTF.

This clonotype has only a few counts. The rearrangement joins TRBV5-1 to TRBJ1-2; the D is unclear. V lost 6 bases to trimming and J lost 7 bases, with 22 bases between them. Germline assignment: CDR1 SGHRS and CDR2 YFSETQ. The CDR3 runs to 15 residues. CDR3 residues: CASTQDEGKVGGYTF. The CDR3 bases are TGCGCCAGCACCCAAGATGAGGGTAAGGTTGGTGGCTACACCTTC. Supplemented by reference TRBV5-1 and TRBJ1-2, the full variable domain reads KAGVTQTPRYLIKTRGQQVTLSCSPISGHRSVSWYQQTPGQGLQFLFEYFSETQRNKGNFPGRFSGRQFSNSRSEMNVSTLELGDSALYLCASTQDEGKVGGYTFGSGTRLTVV.

The chain carries TRBV27 and TRBJ1-5; D gene ambiguous. V lost 3 bases and J lost 0, with 6 bases in between. This CDR3 is 14 amino acids long. The germline V gene has CDR1 MNHEY and CDR2 SMNVEV (reference sequence). The CDR3 nucleotides are TGTGCCAGCAGTTTCGACGGTAGCAATCAGCCCCAGCATTTT. This gives the protein CASSFDGSNQPQHF.

The rearrangement uses TRBV2 and TRBJ2-1, with 8 bases lining up with TRBD2. Germline V gene lookup returns CDR1 SNHLY and CDR2 FYNNEI. The junction had 9 bases not matched to a gene; V was cut back by 7 bases and J by 7 bases. The CDR3 is 14 amino acids. This CDR3 is CASTLAVNGNEQFF. CDR3 DNA sequence: TGTGCCAGCACACTAGCGGTCAACGGGAATGAGCAGTTCTTC.